The following is a T cell receptor (beta chain) sequence with its context. Its antigen target is currently unknown. Relative to the germline gene, one junction end is altered; a read error may explain this. The cohort consisted of 600 to 700 healthy bone marrow donors. All cohort members were sampled while nominally healthy, although unrecorded immune exposures were likely present. The donor tested CMV seronegative and was one of the 352 seronegative cohort members. Each donor provided a peripheral blood sample, and peripheral blood mononuclear cells were used for TCR beta sequencing. Genomic DNA extraction from the blood cell samples was performed with the Qiagen DNeasy Blood Extraction Kit. The library was obtained by the immunoSEQ multiplex PCR assay. For the multiplex PCR, a mixture combining 60 forward primers for TCR Vbeta segments and 13 reverse primers for TCR Jbeta segments was used. The CDR3 region of rearranged TCR beta genes was amplified from genomic DNA by a multiplex PCR assay. The Illumina HiSeq System was used to sequence the amplified TCR beta libraries as 87-base-pair reads. The study's own analysis went as follows. A later analysis counted about 80 million unique TCR beta chains across the roughly 700 repertoires, and around 9.9 million of these chains were shared by at least two donors. A nearest-neighbor algorithm error-corrected the raw reads and collapsed the reads into unique sequences, merging closely related sequences to remove PCR and sequencing errors. CDR3 sequences were aligned to IMGT reference sequences to assign V, D and J gene segments. For a sequence to be retained, a match of at least six nucleotides was required to both a V gene segment and a J gene segment. A rearrangement counted as productive if the CDR3 had no stop codons and remained in frame with V and J, and every other rearrangement counted as non-productive. CDR3 was defined according to IMGT convention as the region running from the second conserved V-encoded cysteine to the conserved J-encoded phenylalanine. The earlier analysis of about 500 of the donors excluded sequences that lacked an unambiguous match to a single V gene segment. An earlier analysis of 587 of the donors called V segments functional above 56.7% productive rearrangements and segregating when the between-donor standard deviation exceeded 5%. A statistical classification framework was built for diagnosing cytomegalovirus status from the catalog of TCR beta chain sequences. V and J gene assignment, in a later analysis, came from comparing TCR nucleotide sequences with IMGT/GENE-DB human TR gene sequences. Using the TCRdist pipeline, a later analysis assigned CDR3 sequences along with most-parsimonious VDJ recombination scenarios. In a later analysis, every TCR beta chain was defined by the combination of its CDR3 amino acid sequence and its V-gene family, and reads without a unique V-gene family were dropped. A later analysis removed 600 or so highly shared, low-generation-probability nucleotide sequences to deal with suspected cross-contamination and a sequencing artifact. For each public chain, a later analysis derived a clonal expansion index from normalized ranks of inferred template counts within each repertoire. Generation probabilities in a later analysis came from a VDJ recombination model fitted to out-of-frame rearrangements, and those results were checked against IGoR. In a later analysis, TCR-TCR, TCR-HLA and TCR-CMV co-occurrence was scored with hypergeometric tests, and a repertoire-size bias correction was applied to TCR pairs. False discovery rates were estimated in a later analysis by permuting HLA or CMV assignments 20 times. In a later analysis, co-occurring TCRs were grouped using DBSCAN, and TCRdist sequence similarity was added for clustering within HLA-allele-positive subsets. For co-occurrence clustering, repertoires with fewer than 30,000 or more than 120,000 public chains were excluded, along with about five repertoires with anomalous nucleotide sharing. Held by TCRdb, this immuneACCESS table contains in-frame sequences only and omits some clones. Under half of the omission traces to an unresolved V gene where checked; the cause of the rest is unknown. The V and J calls and clone size come from that table; D and trimming were worked out from the DNA. The table for this sample lists 150,000 to 180,000 clones; 65% to 80% of them were counted only once. The ten largest make up around 2.8% of the sample.

This entry belongs to a study of cytomegalovirus exposure and HLA in healthy donors (dated by TCRdb to 2015 to 2018). Context from the whole study: According to an earlier analysis of around 600 of the donors, about 179 million T cells yielded 120 million or so unique TCR beta sequences and approximately 300 Gb of sequence data. An early release that covered 640 HLA-typed donors contained approximately 300 gigabases of sequencing data and tens of millions of unique TCR sequences. Among the approximately 430 genotyped donors, under 90% belonged to the genetic ancestry cluster associated with self-reported Caucasian donors. The study aimed to test whether signatures of past pathogen exposure could be identified by cataloging public T cell receptors. The study used immunosequencing to profile the T cell repertoires of under 700 subjects and linked those repertoires to cytomegalovirus serostatus. A separate validation cohort of 90 to 150 different subjects was used in addition to the roughly 700-subject first cohort. To predict cytomegalovirus infection status, the study brought together high-throughput TCR immunosequencing, statistical association of individual TCRs with disease status, and machine learning. A later analysis re-examined previously published TCR beta repertoires from just over 650 donors and added high-resolution HLA genotyping to investigate patterns of TCR occurrence. In the later analysis, no new phenotypic data were used to find candidate immune exposures; instead, reliance was placed on TCR beta sequences and their occurrence across donors. An earlier analysis of 587 of the donors applied high-throughput TCR beta sequencing to assess whether each TCR beta V gene segment acted as functional or pseudogenic. Donor age, sex, ethnicity and CMV serostatus were compiled together with the repertoire data. A later genetic analysis took genome-wide SNP genotypes for about 65% of the roughly 670 donors and used that subset as a discovery cohort. Every discovery cohort repertoire had been produced on one sequencing platform. Class I and class II HLA loci were covered by the typing at four-digit resolution. Typing coverage varied by locus: 629-630 donors for A, B, C, DRB1 and DQB1; roughly 560 for DQA1; about 570 for DPA1; approximately 470 for DPB1. Roughly 5 DR-DQ haplotypes were handled as single units for association and clustering because linkage in the cohort was strong. Among several hundred genotyped donors of the cohort, an average of around 240,000 unique TCR beta nucleotide sequences was sequenced per donor, of which about 18% were non-productive.

The cysteine opens and the phenylalanine closes a CDR3 of 14 amino acids. Just the 42-base CDR3 DNA is kept, in frame starting at base 1. The germline V gene gives CDR1 as SGDLS and CDR2 as YYNGEE. Broader findings and caveats from the paper: A later analysis associated 16,951 TCR beta sequences with specific HLA alleles at a false discovery rate of 0.05. Most TCR sequences were seen in very few donors, while some public TCRs were found in many individuals. According to a later analysis, TCR association rates differed among HLA loci, with DRB1 alleles showing the most associated TCRs and HLA-C alleles showing the fewest. Compared with the approximately 670-donor mean, donors in an Asian-associated ancestry cluster had fewer N-insertions in productive TCRs, according to a later genetic analysis. Most CMV-associated TCR beta chains appeared to be HLA-restricted in a later analysis, and the HLA associations seemed to be driven largely by CMV exposure. Linkage disequilibrium might explain the correlated functional status among segregating V segments, but an unknown experimental factor could not be excluded. In a later analysis, several top co-occurrence clusters were reported to appear linked to parvovirus B19, influenza, CMV and Epstein-Barr virus. In a later genetic analysis, a missense DCLRE1C variant was associated with V-gene and J-gene trimming of TCR beta chains, and the association was replicated in an independent cohort. A total of around 150 TCR beta chains were listed by the study as associated with cytomegalovirus. A group of highly shared sequence variants was considered likely to be a technical artifact of the sequencing pipeline. The earlier analysis of almost 600 of the donors excluded 15 to 20 rarely observed V segments, including chromosome 9 orphons, because counts were too low. The classifier was reported to diagnose cytomegalovirus status with high specificity and sensitivity in both the original and validation cohorts. HLA typing was unavailable for some donors at each locus, so association tests used only the typed subset. A few of the identified cytomegalovirus-associated TCR beta chains were confirmed in vitro to be specific for cytomegalovirus antigens. In a later analysis, HLA-associated TCR beta chains were found to be more clonally expanded and to have lower generation probabilities than equally common non-associated chains. This cohort had only TCR beta chains sequenced, and the lack of alpha or paired-chain data limited which features could be detected. For the cohort, immune exposure information was limited to CMV serostatus. Broadly in line with IMGT annotations, most TCR beta V segments showed up in productive rearrangements about 90% or about 30% of the time in an earlier analysis of around 600 of the donors. A further reported finding was that TCR beta sequences accurately predicted the HLA-A and HLA-B alleles for most subjects in the first cohort. The presence/absence analyses assumed that sequencing depth was roughly uniform across donors, and that assumption may not be true. When HLA alleles, especially DR and DQ, strongly co-occurred, attributing TCR associations to individual alleles was difficult. Because the 87-base-pair reads could not distinguish some IMGT-functional V segments, including TRBV6-2 and TRBV6-3, those segments were excluded. It was suggested by the authors that the approach could potentially be generalized to other disease states and immunological phenotypes.

Sequencing input: PBMCs. This sequence originates from a man between 18 and 29 years old in good health and CMV-seronegative. The chain couples TRBV9 to TRBJ2-7; there is no confident call for the D gene. The CDR3 sequence is CASSVAPLGYDQYF. The nucleotides are TGTGCCAGCAGCGTGGCTCCCCTCGGGTACGACCAGTACTTC.